This T cell receptor beta chain comes out of a study of T cell responses to AZD1222 COVID-19 vaccine. J lost 5 bases, V lost 6 bases, and 1 base had no gene match. Germline-derived CDR1 and CDR2 are SNHLY and FYNNEI. The CDR3 consists of 12 residues. Notes on this clone: What it binds is not known.

The analysis combined second doses at about 4 or about 12 weeks. Study-wide results and caveats: Dominant at 160-218 and 743-854, vaccine-associated CD4 TCRs also spanned spike. Donor demographics were predominantly white British with a female majority; clonal diversity may be underestimated.

Libraries were prepared by immunoSEQ multiplex PCR; TCRdb keeps only in-frame clonotypes and omits some of them. This table has 95,000 to 150,000 clones, roughly 82% appearing once. This TCR was recovered from an adult who received the AZD1222 COVID-19 vaccine. The source was peripheral blood, collected 28 days after the second AZD1222 dose. The chain links TRBV2 to TRBJ2-5, with 9 positions matching TRBD1. CDR3 loop: CASSGQGETQYF. Here the CDR3 DNA reads TGTGCCAGCAGCGGACAGGGGGAGACCCAGTACTTC.